These 29 T cell receptor beta chains came from one sample sequenced in a study of T-cell reconstitution after alpha-beta-depleted transplantation in children. For TCRbeta, the library was prepared with unique molecular identifiers. TCRdb re-derived calls from the PCR reads in MiXCR, one entry per CDR3 protein. The sample lists roughly 82,000 distinct CDR3 sequences, 12% to 15% occurring once. The material was PBMCs, mostly from graft donor cells, obtained 180 days after TCRalphabeta/CD19-depleted stem cell transplant. All receptors come from a male patient aged 2-10 years who had a stem cell transplant for acute lymphoblastic leukemia, so the T cells may come from the graft donor.

The chain combines TRBV28 with TRBJ2-4; D unresolved. The germline V gene encodes CDR1 MDHEN and CDR2 SYDVKM. This CDR3 has 15 residues. Trimming removed 4 bases from V and 1 base from J, with 11 bases in between. Here the CDR3 reads CASSYPPHAKNIQYF. CDR3 sequence (DNA): TGTGCCAGCAGTTATCCGCCCCACGCCAAAAACATTCAGTACTTC.

This chain links TRBV29-1 with TRBJ2-3; TRBD2 is a possible D gene (7 bases). The ends were cut back, 8 bases at V and 4 bases at J, with 13 bases in the middle. The CDR3 has 12 amino acids. Germline V gives CDR1 SQVTM, CDR2 ANQGSEA. CDR3 in DNA: TGCAGCTCTGGGCGGGGGCCAGATACGCAGTATTTT. It translates to CSSGRGPDTQYF.

This clonotype was observed a few times. The J gene is TRBJ2-3, the V gene TRBV5-1; no clear D gene. Germline CDR1 is SGHRS and CDR2 is YFSETQ. The CDR3 sequence is 13 residues long. V was shortened by 0 bases and J by 2 bases, with 4 bases between the two germline ends. CDR3 in amino acids: CASSLAPTDTQYF. The CDR3, as DNA: TGCGCCAGCAGCTTGGCCCCCACAGATACGCAGTATTTT.

The chain has TRBV4-3 and TRBJ2-5; TRBD1 matches at 9 bases. The CDR3 is made up of 15 amino acids. CDR1 and CDR2 (germline): LGHNA, YSLEER. Trimming cost V 1 base and J 5 bases; bases outside gene matches: 5. The CDR3 region is CASSQGTGVLETQYF. CDR3 nucleotides: TGCGCCAGCAGCCAAGGGACAGGGGTCTTGGAGACCCAGTACTTC.

A few counts support this clonotype. As DNA, the CDR3 is TGTGCCAGCAGTTACGGGTCCAACCTTTCTGGAAACACCATATATTTT. This encodes CASSYGSNLSGNTIYF. J is TRBJ1-3 and V is TRBV6-5; D not certain. V was clipped by 2 bases and J by 1 base, with 12 bases between them. Germline CDR1 and CDR2: MNHEY and SVGAGI. The CDR3 runs 16 residues.

The gene calls are TRBV10-3 and TRBJ2-2; the match to TRBD1 covers 12 bases. The CDR3 contains 14 residues. CDR1 and CDR2 (germline): ENHRY, SYGVKD. V shed 9 bases, J shed 7 bases, and the junction held 6 bases outside the gene matches. CDR3 DNA: TGTGCCATTTGGGACAGGGGGCGCCACGGGGAGCTGTTTTTT. Translation gives CAIWDRGRHGELFF.

Of note for this clonotype: No conserved phenylalanine or tryptophan is present at the end of the CDR3, so a read error is the likely explanation. The DNA is left out, because the CDR3 cannot be placed on it with certainty; the CDR3 is given as TCRdb lists it. The gene calls are TRBV5-6 and TRBJ2-5; TRBD2 reflects the table's D call only, with no check against the DNA. From its first to its last residue, the CDR3 has 13 amino acids. Germline V gene lookup returns CDR1 SGHDT and CDR2 YYEEEE. The CDR3 spells CASSLGTSGRPPV.

The chain recombines TRBV29-1 with TRBJ2-5, with TRBD1 matching over 8 bases. J gave up 5 bases and V 7 bases, and 9 bases lay outside the gene matches. This CDR3 region has 13 residues. Germline V gives CDR1 SQVTM, CDR2 ANQGSEA. For the CDR3, the DNA is TGCAGCGCCGCAGGACAGGGCCTGGAGACCCAGTACTTC. It encodes CSAAGQGLETQYF.

This clonotype was seen repeatedly, ten times or more. The chain employs TRBV7-9 and TRBJ2-1; TRBD2 agrees at 7 bases. After removal of 5 bases from V and 6 bases from J, the junction contained 10 bases not matched to a gene. CDR3 length: 15 residues. Germline loops: CDR1 SEHNR, CDR2 FQNEAQ (reference sequence). DNA for the CDR3: TGTGCCAGCAGCGCCCAGGCGGGAGTGGTCAATGAGCAGTTCTTC. Amino acid sequence: CASSAQAGVVNEQFF.

The chain recombines TRBV7-2 with TRBJ1-5; 7 bases align to TRBD1. The V and J ends lost 0 bases and 4 bases, in that order; junction bases with no gene match: 3. The CDR3 loop spans 15 amino acids. CDR1 SGHTA and CDR2 FQGNSA come from the germline V gene. The CDR3 DNA reads as TGTGCCAGCAGCTTAGCAACAGGGGCAAATCAGCCCCAGCATTTT. Protein product: CASSLATGANQPQHF. The full variable domain, completed using reference TRBV7-2 and TRBJ1-5, is GAGVSQSPSNKVTEKGKDVELRCDPISGHTALYWYRQSLGQGLEFLIYFQGNSAPDKSGLPSDRFSAERTGGSVSTLTIQRTQQEDSAVYLCASSLATGANQPQHFGDGTRLSIL.

This clonotype was counted many times. The V and J genes are TRBV4-1 and TRBJ2-6; 13 bases align to TRBD2. Trimming took 2 bases from V and 4 from J; bases not matched to a gene: 5. Per the germline V gene, CDR1 is MGHRA and CDR2 is YSYEKL. The CDR3 is 18 amino acids. CDR3 sequence reads: CASSQMGLAGYGANVLTF. The CDR3 DNA is TGCGCCAGCAGCCAAATGGGACTAGCGGGGTACGGGGCCAACGTCCTGACTTTC.

V and J are TRBV7-9 and TRBJ2-7; D is ambiguous. CDR3 length equals 17 residues. Germline V CDR1 and CDR2: SEHNR, FQNEAQ (reference sequence). Trimming removed 4 bases at V and 2 bases at J, with 21 bases between. The CDR3 DNA follows: TGTGCCAGCAGCTCCTCGGTGGCAGAGTGGCTTCCCTACGAGCAGTACTTC. This translates into CASSSSVAEWLPYEQYF.

The chain is built from TRBV5-1 and TRBJ2-3, with 10 bases lining up with TRBD2. CDR1 and CDR2 (germline): SGHRS, YFSETQ. The CDR3 is 19 residues long. The trim removed 3 bases at V and 0 bases at J, leaving 13 bases unmatched. The DNA for the CDR3 is TGCGCCAGCAGCTCCGGGGGAGCGGGGGGGCCCCCTAGCACAGATACGCAGTATTTT. Its protein product is CASSSGGAGGPPSTDTQYF.

This clonotype was picked up many times. The chain employs TRBV7-6 and TRBJ2-3, with 8 nucleotides matching TRBD1. Per the germline V gene, CDR1 is SGHVS and CDR2 is FNYEAQ. J gave up 3 bases and V 5 bases, and 7 bases lay outside the gene matches. The CDR3 runs to 15 residues. The CDR3 sequence is CASSPWTGTTDTQYF. The DNA for the CDR3 is TGTGCCAGCAGCCCCTGGACAGGGACGACAGATACGCAGTATTTT.

This clonotype was seen at least ten times. CDR3 sequence reads: CASSPTVTYGYTF. The CDR3 nucleotides are TGTGCCAGCAGTCCAACAGTCACCTATGGCTACACCTTC. The chain links TRBV6-1 to TRBJ1-2; D remains ambiguous. Trimming removed 5 bases from V and 4 bases from J, with 11 bases in between. The germline CDR1 and CDR2 sequences are MNHNS and SASEGT. This CDR3 spans 13 amino acids.

This clonotype showed up just a few times. This rearrangement joins TRBV6-5 to TRBJ1-5; D unclear. CDR1 is MNHEY, CDR2 SVGAGI, per germline. The CDR3 is 15 amino acids. V was trimmed by 0 bases and J by 11 bases, leaving 17 bases between them. The CDR3 coding sequence is TGTGCCAGCAGTTACTCGTACACCCCAGGCTTGGCCCAGCATTTT. Protein: CASSYSYTPGLAQHF.

Many counts were recorded for this clonotype. The V gene is TRBV12-3 or TRBV12-4, the J gene TRBJ1-1, with TRBD1 identical over 8 bases. CDR3 length: 13 amino acids. Unmatched junction bases numbered 5, after V lost 6 bases and J lost 5 bases. CDR3 residues: CASRTTGGTEAFF. The CDR3 nucleotides are TGTGCCAGCAGGACTACAGGGGGAACTGAAGCTTTCTTT.

The rearrangement uses TRBV29-1 and TRBJ2-1; D is possibly TRBD2 (6 bases). V gave up 5 bases and J gave up 3 bases, with 11 bases separating them. CDR1 is SQVTM, CDR2 ANQGSEA, per germline. This CDR3 has 13 residues. The CDR3, as DNA: TGCAGCGTTCTTCCGGGACTCTACAATGAGCAGTTCTTC. It is translated as CSVLPGLYNEQFF.

This chain joins TRBV7-3 and TRBJ1-1; 8 nucleotides line up with TRBD1. Germline V CDR1 and CDR2: SGHTA, FQGTGA. V was pared by 5 bases and J by 4 bases, with 3 bases of the junction left unmatched. This CDR3 has 13 amino acids. The CDR3, as DNA: TGTGCCAGCAGCGGGACAGGTTCCACTGAAGCTTTCTTT. Its translation: CASSGTGSTEAFF.

This clonotype was seen only a few times. CDR3 DNA: TGTGCCAGCAGCTCTAGGCTCTCCTACGAGCAGTACTTC. Translated: CASSSRLSYEQYF. This rearrangement joins TRBV7-2 to TRBJ2-7; unclear D gene. Germline-derived CDR1 and CDR2 are SGHTA and FQGNSA. Trimming took off 4 bases at V and 0 bases at J, with 7 bases between the two ends. The CDR3 consists of 13 residues.

Only a few counts were recorded for this clonotype. This sequence joins TRBV5-1 and TRBJ2-7; D uncertain. The CDR3 totals 13 residues. Germline V gene sequence: CDR1 SGHRS, CDR2 YFSETQ. Deletions cut 5 bases from V and 0 bases from J, with 9 bases between. The CDR3 DNA sequence: TGCGCCAGCAGACCCAGGAGCTCCTACGAGCAGTACTTC. Protein sequence: CASRPRSSYEQYF.

In this sample, this clonotype turned up many times. The chain joins TRBV5-1 to TRBJ1-2, with 7 bases aligning to TRBD1. This CDR3 contains 11 residues. V shed 6 bases and J 6 bases; nucleotides not matched to a gene: 2. Germline V lookup: CDR1 SGHRS, CDR2 YFSETQ. The CDR3 nucleotides are TGCGCCAGCAAGACAGGGAATGGCTACACCTTC. This gives the protein CASKTGNGYTF.

This clonotype has a handful of counts. The chain has TRBV20-1 and TRBJ1-1, with no clear D. V was shortened by 3 bases and J by 1 base, with 6 bases between the two germline ends. The germline V gene has CDR1 DFQATT and CDR2 SNEGSKA (reference sequence). The CDR3 extends over 12 amino acids. CDR3 sequence (DNA): TGCAGTGCTAGGATCCCGAACACTGAAGCTTTCTTT. As protein: CSARIPNTEAFF.

This clonotype has ten or more counts. The chain joins TRBV20-1 to TRBJ2-7, with 15 bases fitting TRBD2. The CDR3 loop spans 14 amino acids. J lost 7 bases, V lost 1 base, and 2 bases had no gene match. The germline CDR1 and CDR2 sequences are DFQATT and SNEGSKA (reference sequence). The CDR3 sequence: CSARAGTSGREQYF. DNA for the CDR3: TGCAGTGCTAGAGCCGGGACTAGCGGGAGGGAGCAGTACTTC.

This clonotype was counted a few times. One junction end disagrees with the germline gene, perhaps due to a read error. The V call is TRBV20-1, the J call TRBJ2-1; D is possibly TRBD2 (5 bases). This CDR3 has 10 amino acids. CDR1 and CDR2 (germline): DFQATT, SNEGSKA (reference sequence). The CDR3 loop is CSARDRAGNF. The DNA for the CDR3 is TGCAGTGCTAGAGATCGGGCGGGTAACTTC.

This clonotype was seen a handful of times. V is TRBV7-2 and J is TRBJ2-7; D might be TRBD1 (7 bases). The germline V gene encodes CDR1 SGHTA and CDR2 FQGNSA. V was clipped by 3 bases and J by 1 base, with 16 bases between them. This CDR3 spans 16 amino acids. The CDR3, as DNA: TGTGCCAGCAGCTTTTCGACAGGGACTGGGTCCTACGAGCAGTACTTC. Translated: CASSFSTGTGSYEQYF. Variable domain in full (rest from reference TRBV7-2 and TRBJ2-7): GAGVSQSPSNKVTEKGKDVELRCDPISGHTALYWYRQSLGQGLEFLIYFQGNSAPDKSGLPSDRFSAERTGGSVSTLTIQRTQQEDSAVYLCASSFSTGTGSYEQYFGPGTRLTVT.

This clonotype was seen more than once but under ten times. J is TRBJ2-5 and V is TRBV20-1, with TRBD2 identical over 9 bases. The germline gives CDR1 DFQATT, CDR2 SNEGSKA (reference sequence). The length of the CDR3 is 15 residues. The J segment lost 1 base and the V segment lost 2 bases, leaving 5 bases of the junction unmatched. In nucleotides, the CDR3 is TGCAGTGCTAGAAAGGGCGGGGGGGCCCAAGAGACCCAGTACTTC. Encoded protein: CSARKGGGAQETQYF.

This clonotype occurred a few times. The chain joins TRBV7-2 to TRBJ1-2; D call uncertain. The V end was cut by 0 bases, the J end by 6 bases, with 17 bases between. The CDR3 loop spans 16 amino acids. Germline V gene sequence: CDR1 SGHTA, CDR2 FQGNSA. CDR3 nucleotides: TGTGCCAGCAGCTTAGCCCCCCCATCCTTGAGCCATGGCTACACCTTC. The encoded protein is CASSLAPPSLSHGYTF.

V and J are TRBV6-1 and TRBJ2-1; 8 nucleotides agree with TRBD1. This CDR3 is built from 14 residues. V was pared by 5 bases and J by 6 bases, with 6 bases of the junction left unmatched. Per germline, CDR1 MNHNS and CDR2 SASEGT. CDR3 sequence (DNA): TGTGCCAGCAGTAAGGACAGGGATCTCAATGAGCAGTTCTTC. Amino acid sequence: CASSKDRDLNEQFF.